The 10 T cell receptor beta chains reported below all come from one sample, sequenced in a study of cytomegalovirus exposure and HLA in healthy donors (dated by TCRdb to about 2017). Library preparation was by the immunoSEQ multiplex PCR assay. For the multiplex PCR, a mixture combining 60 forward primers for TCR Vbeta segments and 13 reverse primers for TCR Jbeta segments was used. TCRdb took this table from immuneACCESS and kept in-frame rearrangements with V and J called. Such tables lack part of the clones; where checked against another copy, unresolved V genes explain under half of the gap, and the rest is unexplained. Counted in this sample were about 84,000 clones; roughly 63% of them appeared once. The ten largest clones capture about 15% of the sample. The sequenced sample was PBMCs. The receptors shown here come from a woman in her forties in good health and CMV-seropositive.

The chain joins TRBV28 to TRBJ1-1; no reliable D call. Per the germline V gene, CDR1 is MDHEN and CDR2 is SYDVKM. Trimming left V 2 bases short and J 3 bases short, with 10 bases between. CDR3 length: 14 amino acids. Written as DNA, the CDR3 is TGTGCCAGCAGTTTACGGGGTTGGGACACTGAAGCTTTCTTT. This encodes CASSLRGWDTEAFF.

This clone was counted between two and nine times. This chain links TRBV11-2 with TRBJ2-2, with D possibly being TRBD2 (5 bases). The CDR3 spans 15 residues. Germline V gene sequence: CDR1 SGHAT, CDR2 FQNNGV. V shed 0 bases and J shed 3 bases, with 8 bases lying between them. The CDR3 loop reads CASSLDGGHTGELFF. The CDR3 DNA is TGTGCCAGCAGCTTAGACGGAGGTCACACCGGGGAGCTGTTTTTT.

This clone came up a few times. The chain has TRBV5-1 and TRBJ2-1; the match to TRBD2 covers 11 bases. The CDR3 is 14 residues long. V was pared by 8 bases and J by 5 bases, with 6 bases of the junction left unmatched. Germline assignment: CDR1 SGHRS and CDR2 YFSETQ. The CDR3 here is CASRGLAENNEQFF. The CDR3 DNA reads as TGCGCCAGTAGGGGACTAGCGGAAAACAATGAGCAGTTCTTC.

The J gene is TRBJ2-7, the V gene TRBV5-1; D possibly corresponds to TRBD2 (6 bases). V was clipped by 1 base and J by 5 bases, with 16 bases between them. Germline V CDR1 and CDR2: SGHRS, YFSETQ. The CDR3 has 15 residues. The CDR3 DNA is TGCGCCAGCAGCTTGAATGGGGGAGGTGTCCACGAGCAGTACTTC. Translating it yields CASSLNGGGVHEQYF.

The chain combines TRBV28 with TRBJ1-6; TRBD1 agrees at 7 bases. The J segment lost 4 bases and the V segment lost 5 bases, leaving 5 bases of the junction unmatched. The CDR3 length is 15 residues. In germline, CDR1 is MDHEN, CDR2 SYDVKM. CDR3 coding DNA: TGTGCCAGCAGTATGGGACAGCTTTATAATTCACCCCTCCACTTT. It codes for CASSMGQLYNSPLHF.

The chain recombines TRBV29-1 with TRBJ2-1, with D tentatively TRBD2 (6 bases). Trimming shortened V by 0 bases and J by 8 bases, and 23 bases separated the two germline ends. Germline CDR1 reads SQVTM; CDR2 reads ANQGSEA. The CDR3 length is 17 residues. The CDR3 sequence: CSVEEAGRFRRRDEQFF. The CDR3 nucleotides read TGCAGCGTTGAAGAGGCGGGGAGGTTCCGCCGGCGCGATGAGCAGTTCTTC.

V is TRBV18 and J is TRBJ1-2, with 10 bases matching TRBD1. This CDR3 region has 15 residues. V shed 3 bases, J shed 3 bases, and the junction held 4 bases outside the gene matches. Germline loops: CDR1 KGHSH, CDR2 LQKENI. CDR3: CASSPTGGEDYGYTF. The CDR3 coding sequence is TGTGCCAGCTCACCGACAGGGGGCGAAGACTATGGCTACACCTTC.

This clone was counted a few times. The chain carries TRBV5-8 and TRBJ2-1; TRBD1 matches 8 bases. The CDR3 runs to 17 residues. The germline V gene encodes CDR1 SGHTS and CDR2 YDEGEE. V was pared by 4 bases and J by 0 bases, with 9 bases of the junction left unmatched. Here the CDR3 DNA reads TGTGCCAGCAGCCTCCTGGGACAGGCTAGCTCCTACAATGAGCAGTTCTTC. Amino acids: CASSLLGQASSYNEQFF.

The chain's CDR3 is CASSLGTTGNDGYTF. The CDR3 nucleotides are TGCGCCAGCAGCTTGGGTACCACGGGGAACGATGGCTACACCTTC. J is TRBJ1-2 and V is TRBV5-1, with D unresolved. The V and J ends lost 0 bases and 6 bases respectively, with 15 bases between them. Germline V lookup: CDR1 SGHRS, CDR2 YFSETQ. The CDR3 is 15 residues long.

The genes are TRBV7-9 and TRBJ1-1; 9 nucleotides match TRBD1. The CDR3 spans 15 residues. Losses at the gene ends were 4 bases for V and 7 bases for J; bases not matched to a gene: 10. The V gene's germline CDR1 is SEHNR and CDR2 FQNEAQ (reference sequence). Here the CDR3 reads CASSSTDRGGIEAFF. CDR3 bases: TGTGCCAGCAGCTCAACGGACAGGGGAGGAATTGAAGCTTTCTTT.